The rows below give T cell receptor beta chains drawn from one sample of a study of cytomegalovirus exposure and HLA in healthy donors. The data were produced by immunoSEQ multiplex PCR, yet TCRdb's version contains in-frame clones alone and is incomplete. The repertoire includes about 73,000 clones, 65% to 80% of them detected once, and 12% sits in the top ten. Input material: PBMCs. The receptors stem from a man between 65 and 79 years old in good health and CMV-seronegative. CDR3s include the opening cysteine and the closing phenylalanine or tryptophan. A D gene is named only where the DNA matches it firmly. The size entry is marked missing in some rows and otherwise reads once, few, many or a size class.

D gene	clone size	CDR3 length	V gene	J gene	CDR3 protein	CDR3 DNA
-	-	14	TRBV30	TRBJ2-7	CPTQTGARTYEQYF	TGTCCGACTCAGACAGGAGCCCGAACCTACGAGCAGTACTTC
-	once	15	TRBV7-8	TRBJ2-3	CASSLRGRSTDTQYF	TGTGCCAGCAGCTTAAGGGGCAGAAGCACAGATACGCAGTATTTT
TRBD1	few	15	TRBV5-1	TRBJ2-7	CASSLQGQGAREQYF	TGCGCCAGCAGCTTGCAGGGACAGGGGGCCCGCGAGCAGTACTTC
TRBD2	-	15	TRBV7-7	TRBJ2-1	CASSLAAGAYNEQFF	TGTGCTAGCAGCCTCGCAGCGGGGGCCTACAATGAGCAGTTCTTC
-	many	15	TRBV19	TRBJ1-2	CASSIDHPGVYGYTF	TGTGCCAGTAGTATAGATCATCCCGGGGTCTATGGCTACACCTTC
-	-	15	TRBV9	TRBJ1-6	CASSAAGSGISPLHF	TGTGCCAGCAGCGCCGCGGGGTCAGGGATTTCACCCCTCCACTTT
-	-	13	TRBV2	TRBJ1-2	CASSVGQEGGYTF	TGTGCCAGCAGCGTCGGACAAGAAGGTGGCTACACCTTC
-	few	13	TRBV7-9	TRBJ1-1	CASKPEVNTEAFF	TGTGCCAGCAAGCCCGAGGTGAACACTGAAGCTTTCTTT
-	few	14	TRBV9	TRBJ2-3	CASSVGLTSDTQYF	TGTGCCAGCAGCGTAGGACTAACTTCAGATACGCAGTATTTT
-	-	12	TRBV5-1	TRBJ2-3	CASSSNTDTQYF	TGCGCCAGCAGCTCAAACACAGATACGCAGTATTTT
TRBD1	-	14	TRBV5-1	TRBJ1-1	CASSPGTGDTEAFF	TGCGCCAGCAGCCCGGGGACAGGGGACACTGAAGCTTTCTTT
TRBD1	few	16	TRBV2	TRBJ2-1	CASKGQGSYQYNEQFF	TGTGCCAGCAAAGGACAGGGGTCCTATCAATACAATGAGCAGTTCTTC
-	-	14	TRBV6-5	TRBJ2-1	CASSYSRDYNEQFF	TGTGCCAGCAGTTACTCGAGAGACTACAATGAGCAGTTCTTC
TRBD1	-	14	TRBV5-4	TRBJ2-5	CASSFQGASGTQYF	TGTGCCAGCAGCTTTCAGGGGGCTTCTGGGACCCAGTACTTC
TRBD2	many	16	TRBV5-1	TRBJ2-3	CASSPQLAASTDTQYF	TGCGCCAGCAGCCCCCAACTAGCGGCCAGCACAGATACGCAGTATTTT
TRBD2	-	17	TRBV6-1	TRBJ2-3	CASSEGWLAVSTDTQYF	TGTGCCAGCAGTGAAGGGTGGCTAGCGGTTAGCACAGATACGCAGTATTTT
-	-	13	TRBV2	TRBJ1-1	CASSSQGNTEAFF	TGTGCCAGCAGTTCCCAGGGAAACACTGAAGCTTTCTTT
-	-	12	TRBV30	TRBJ2-7	CAWSDTGFEQYF	TGTGCCTGGAGTGATACAGGGTTCGAGCAGTACTTC
TRBD1	few	14	TRBV7-2	TRBJ1-2	CASSSQTGGGGYTF	TGTGCCAGCAGCTCCCAGACAGGGGGCGGGGGCTACACCTTC
-	-	14	TRBV5-1	TRBJ2-2	CASSPEANTGELFF	TGCGCCAGCAGCCCAGAAGCGAACACCGGGGAGCTGTTTTTT
TRBD2	-	15	TRBV4-1	TRBJ2-7	CASSYGRGLAYEQYF	TGCGCCAGCAGCTACGGTCGGGGACTAGCCTACGAGCAGTACTTC
TRBD2	medium-sized	18	TRBV4-3	TRBJ2-1	CASSQDGGLAGGYNEQFF	TGCGCCAGCAGCCAAGATGGGGGACTAGCGGGGGGGTACAATGAGCAGTTCTTC
-	-	15	TRBV5-1	TRBJ1-4	CASSIQGFEGEKLFF	TGCGCCAGCAGCATACAGGGCTTTGAAGGGGAAAAACTGTTTTTT
TRBD1	-	15	TRBV2	TRBJ1-3	CASRTGTGSGNTIYF	TGTGCCAGCAGAACCGGGACAGGCTCTGGAAACACCATATATTTT
TRBD2	few	14	TRBV29-1	TRBJ2-3	CSAFSGRAVDTQYF	TGCAGCGCATTTAGCGGGAGGGCCGTAGATACGCAGTATTTT
-	few	15	TRBV6-1	TRBJ1-6	CASSEQGRFNSPLHF	TGTGCCAGCAGTGAGCAGGGGCGCTTTAATTCACCCCTCCACTTT
-	-	17	TRBV28	TRBJ2-7	CASSSLGPHGVSYEQYF	TGTGCCAGCAGTTCCCTCGGGCCTCACGGGGTCTCCTACGAGCAGTACTTC
-	-	15	TRBV28	TRBJ2-6	CASSFMSSGANVLTF	TGTGCCAGCAGTTTCATGTCCTCTGGGGCCAACGTCCTGACTTTC
-	-	15	TRBV28	TRBJ2-3	CASKGATVSTDTQYF	TGTGCCAGCAAAGGGGCAACGGTTAGCACAGATACGCAGTATTTT
-	-	19	TRBV19	TRBJ2-1	CASSMGFHGGSGSYNEQFF	TGTGCCAGTAGTATGGGATTTCACGGGGGTTCCGGCTCCTACAATGAGCAGTTCTTC
TRBD1	-	14	TRBV13	TRBJ2-7	CASSTGDRAYEQYF	TGTGCCAGCAGCACCGGGGACAGGGCCTACGAGCAGTACTTC
-	-	13	TRBV7-9	TRBJ2-3	CASSLDSLRTQYF	TGTGCCAGCAGCTTAGATTCGTTGAGGACGCAGTATTTT
TRBD1	-	13	TRBV5-1	TRBJ1-2	CASSLAGGGGYTF	TGCGCCAGCAGCTTGGCAGGGGGAGGCGGCTACACCTTC
-	-	15	TRBV10-1	TRBJ1-4	CASSDAHGDVEKLFF	TGCGCCAGCAGTGATGCGCATGGAGATGTCGAAAAACTGTTTTTT
TRBD2	-	13	TRBV25-1	TRBJ2-2	CASGGEGPGELFF	TGTGCCAGCGGGGGGGAGGGGCCCGGGGAGCTGTTTTTT
-	-	14	TRBV30	TRBJ2-2	CAWSPQGMAGELFF	TGTGCCTGGAGTCCCCAGGGAATGGCCGGGGAGCTGTTTTTT
-	-	16	TRBV5-1	TRBJ2-2	CASSLAGDSRSGELFF	TGCGCCAGCAGCTTGGCCGGGGATAGCCGGTCCGGGGAGCTGTTTTTT
-	-	12	TRBV5-1	TRBJ2-7	CASSLPGYEQYF	TGCGCCAGCAGCCTTCCGGGTTACGAGCAGTACTTC
TRBD2	-	14	TRBV7-2	TRBJ2-5	CASSFSAGEETQYF	TGTGCCAGCAGCTTCTCAGCGGGAGAGGAGACCCAGTACTTC
-	few	14	TRBV5-1	TRBJ1-1	CASSWGTGGTEAFF	TGCGCCAGCAGCTGGGGCACCGGGGGCACTGAAGCTTTCTTT
-	-	19	TRBV19	TRBJ1-4	CASSIATRGLGTTNEKLFF	TGTGCCAGTAGTATCGCTACCCGAGGGTTGGGAACAACTAATGAAAAACTGTTTTTT